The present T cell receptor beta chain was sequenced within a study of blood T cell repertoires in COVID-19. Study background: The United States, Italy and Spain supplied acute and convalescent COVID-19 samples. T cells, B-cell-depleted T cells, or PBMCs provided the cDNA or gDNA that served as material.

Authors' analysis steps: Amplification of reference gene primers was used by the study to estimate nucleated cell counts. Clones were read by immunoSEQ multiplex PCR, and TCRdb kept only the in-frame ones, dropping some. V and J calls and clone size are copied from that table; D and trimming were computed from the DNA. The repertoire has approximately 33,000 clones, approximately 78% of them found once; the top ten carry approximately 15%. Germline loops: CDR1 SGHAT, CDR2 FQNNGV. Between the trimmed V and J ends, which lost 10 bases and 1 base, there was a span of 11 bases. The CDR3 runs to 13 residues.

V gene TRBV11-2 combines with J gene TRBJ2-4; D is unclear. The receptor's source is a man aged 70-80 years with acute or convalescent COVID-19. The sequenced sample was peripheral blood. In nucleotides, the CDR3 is TGTGCCACCGCCGTGGAGGCCAAAAACATTCAGTACTTC. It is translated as CATAVEAKNIQYF.